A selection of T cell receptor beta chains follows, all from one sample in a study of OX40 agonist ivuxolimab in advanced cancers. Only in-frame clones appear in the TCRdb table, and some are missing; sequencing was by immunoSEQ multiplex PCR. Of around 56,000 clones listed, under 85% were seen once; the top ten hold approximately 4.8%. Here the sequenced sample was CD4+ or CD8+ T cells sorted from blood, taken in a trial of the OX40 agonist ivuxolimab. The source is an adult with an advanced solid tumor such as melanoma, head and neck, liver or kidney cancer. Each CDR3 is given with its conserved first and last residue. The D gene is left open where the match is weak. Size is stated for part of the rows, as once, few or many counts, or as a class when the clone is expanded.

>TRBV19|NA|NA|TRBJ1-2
TGTGCCAGTAGTATGGCCAAGAACTATGGCTACACCTTC
CASSMAKNYGYTF
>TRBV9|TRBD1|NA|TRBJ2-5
TGTGCCAGCAGCGTCGCGAGGGGGACAGGGGACCAAGAGACCCAGTACTTC
CASSVARGTGDQETQYF
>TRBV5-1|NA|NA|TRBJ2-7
TGCGCCAGCAGCCCTGCGGGCAGTACCTACGAGCAGTACTTC
CASSPAGSTYEQYF
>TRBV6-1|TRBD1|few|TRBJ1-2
TGTGCCAGCAGTGAATCGGAGACCGGGACAGGGGGCGCTTATGGCTACACCTTC
CASSESETGTGGAYGYTF
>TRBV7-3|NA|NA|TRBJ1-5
TGTGCCAGCAGCCTGGAGAGGGATCAGCCCCAGCATTTT
CASSLERDQPQHF
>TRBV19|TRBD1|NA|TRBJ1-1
TGTGCCAGTAGGCGACAGGGGTTAGGAACTGAAGCTTTCTTT
CASRRQGLGTEAFF
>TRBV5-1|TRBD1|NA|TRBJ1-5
TGCGCCAGCAGCTTTACAGGGGGCTCAGGTCAGCCCCAGCATTTT
CASSFTGGSGQPQHF
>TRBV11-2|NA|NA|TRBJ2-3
TGTGCCAGCAGCTTAAACAGCGGGCCCACAGATACGCAGTATTTT
CASSLNSGPTDTQYF
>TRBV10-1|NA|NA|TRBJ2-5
TGCGCCAGCAGTTTGACCCCGACCCAAGAGACCCAGTACTTC
CASSLTPTQETQYF
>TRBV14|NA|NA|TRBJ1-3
TGTGCCAGCAGCCAGGCTGCAGGGTGGTTTTCTGGAAACACCATATATTTT
CASSQAAGWFSGNTIYF
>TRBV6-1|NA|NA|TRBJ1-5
TGTGCCAGCAGTCTAAGAAGGGCAGGGGACCAGCCCCAGCATTTT
CASSLRRAGDQPQHF
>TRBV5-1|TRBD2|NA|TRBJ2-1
TGCGCCAGCAGCTTGGGCCTAGCGGGAGGAACCTACAATGAGCAGTTCTTC
CASSLGLAGGTYNEQFF
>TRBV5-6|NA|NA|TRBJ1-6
TGTGCCAGCAGCCAAGCGGGGAGGGGTCCCTGGAATTCACCCCTCCACTTT
CASSQAGRGPWNSPLHF
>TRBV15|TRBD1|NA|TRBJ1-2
TGTGCCACCAGCACCTCGGACAGGACGGGCTATGGCTACACCTTC
CATSTSDRTGYGYTF
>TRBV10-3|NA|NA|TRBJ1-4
TGTGCCATCAGTGAGCAGGGAGGGACTAATGAAAAACTGTTTTTT
CAISEQGGTNEKLFF
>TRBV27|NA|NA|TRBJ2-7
TGTGCCAGCAGTTTTGGGGGGCGCTTCTACGAGCAGTACTTC
CASSFGGRFYEQYF
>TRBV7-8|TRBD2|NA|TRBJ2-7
TGTGCCAGCAGCTTAGGTTTCCAACAGAGTAGCGGGGAGTACTACGAGCAGTACTTC
CASSLGFQQSSGEYYEQYF
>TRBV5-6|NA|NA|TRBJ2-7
TGTGCCAGCAGCGTGACACAGGGATACGAGCAGTACTTC
CASSVTQGYEQYF
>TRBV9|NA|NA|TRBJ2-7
TGTGCCAGCAGCGTCGAAGACAGCCACTACGAGCAGTACTTC
CASSVEDSHYEQYF
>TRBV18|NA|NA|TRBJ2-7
TGTGCCAGCTCACCACTCGGGACCCTAAGGGAGCAGTACTTC
CASSPLGTLREQYF
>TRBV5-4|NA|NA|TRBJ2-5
TGTGCCAGCAGCTTGGCGGGTCGGGGTCAAGAGACCCAGTACTTC
CASSLAGRGQETQYF
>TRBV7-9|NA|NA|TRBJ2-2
TGTGCCAGCAGCGCGGGACACAACACCGGGGAGCTGTTTTTT
CASSAGHNTGELFF
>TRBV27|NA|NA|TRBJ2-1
TGTGCCAGCAGTCTTACCGGAATGGGTGGCAATGAGCAGTTCTTC
CASSLTGMGGNEQFF
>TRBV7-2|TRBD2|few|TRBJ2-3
TGTGCCAGCAGCCACGGACTAGCGGGTGGTACAGATACGCAGTATTTT
CASSHGLAGGTDTQYF
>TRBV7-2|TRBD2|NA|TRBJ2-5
TGTGCCAGCAGCTTAGGGGCGGGAGGTGGGGAAGAGACCCAGTACTTC
CASSLGAGGGEETQYF
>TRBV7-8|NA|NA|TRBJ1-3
TGTGCCAGCAGCTTAGCCCTGGCGGCAGGGAGCGGAAACACCATATATTTT
CASSLALAAGSGNTIYF
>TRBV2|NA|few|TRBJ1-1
TGTGCCAGCAGTGAAGCGGTTTCAGAAATGAACACTGAAGCTTTCTTT
CASSEAVSEMNTEAFF
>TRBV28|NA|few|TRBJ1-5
TGTGCCAGCAGTTGGGATGCCCCCAGGGGCTACGGGCAGCCCCAGCATTTT
CASSWDAPRGYGQPQHF
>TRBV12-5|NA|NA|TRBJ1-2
TGTGCTAGTGGTTTGGTACAATACAGCGGAGTGAGTAACTATGGCTACACCTTC
CASGLVQYSGVSNYGYTF
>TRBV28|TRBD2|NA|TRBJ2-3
TGTGCCAGCAGACCCGGGGGGGGAGATACGCAGTATTTT
CASRPGGGDTQYF
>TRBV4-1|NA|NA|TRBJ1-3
TGCGCCAGCAGCCAATGGGGGCAGCTACCCTCTGGAAACACCATATATTTT
CASSQWGQLPSGNTIYF
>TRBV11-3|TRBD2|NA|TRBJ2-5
TGTGCCAGCAGCTTAGTGGGGGAGGGGATCCAAGAGACCCAGTACTTC
CASSLVGEGIQETQYF
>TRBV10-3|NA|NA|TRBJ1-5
TGTGCCATCAGTGGGACCCTACAGGGCAATCAGCCCCAGCATTTT
CAISGTLQGNQPQHF
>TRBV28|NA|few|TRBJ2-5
TGTGCCAGCAGCCCTCGCGGGCGGGGGCACCAAGAGACCCAGTACTTC
CASSPRGRGHQETQYF
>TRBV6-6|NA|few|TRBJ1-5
TGTGCCAGCAGCGCCGGGGCTCAGCCCCAGCATTTT
CASSAGAQPQHF
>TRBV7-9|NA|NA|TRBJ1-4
TGTGCCAGCAGCTTCCCAGGGAACCCTGACTTAGAAAAACTGTTTTTT
CASSFPGNPDLEKLFF
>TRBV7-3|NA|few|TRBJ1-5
TGTGCCAGCAGCACCTGGAGAGGGGGCAATCAGCCCCAGCATTTT
CASSTWRGGNQPQHF
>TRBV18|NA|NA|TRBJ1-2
TGTGCCAGCTCACCAGCGCAGAACTATGGCTACACCTTC
CASSPAQNYGYTF
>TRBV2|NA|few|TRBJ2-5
TGTGCCAGCAGTGACCCGGGGAACCAAGAGACCCAGTACTTC
CASSDPGNQETQYF
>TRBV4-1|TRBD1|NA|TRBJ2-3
TGCGCCAGCAGCTATACAGGGGGGAGAGACTCAGATACGCAGTATTTT
CASSYTGGRDSDTQYF
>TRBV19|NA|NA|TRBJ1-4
TGTGCCAGTAGTATCGGCCCTACTCTTAATGAAAAACTGTTTTTT
CASSIGPTLNEKLFF
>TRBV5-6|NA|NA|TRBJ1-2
TGTGCCAGCAGCTTGCTAGGCTACTATGGCTACACCTTC
CASSLLGYYGYTF
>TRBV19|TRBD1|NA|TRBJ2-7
TGTGCCAGTAGCCACCCAGGGGGCATGGTTTACGAGCAGTACTTC
CASSHPGGMVYEQYF
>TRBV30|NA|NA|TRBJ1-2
TGTGCCTGGAGTGCTGGGGTCTATGGCTACACCTTC
CAWSAGVYGYTF
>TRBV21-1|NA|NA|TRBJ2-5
TGTGCCAGCAGCTTTAGTCGTGGCGGGACTCCTCCATTACAAGAGACCCAGTACTTC
CASSFSRGGTPPLQETQYF
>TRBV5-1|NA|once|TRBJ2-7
TGCGCCAGCAGCCCCGTAGGCGGATACGAGCAGTACTTC
CASSPVGGYEQYF
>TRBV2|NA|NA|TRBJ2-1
TGTGCCAGCAGTGGGGCCCCGACTAGCTACAATGAGCAGTTCTTC
CASSGAPTSYNEQFF
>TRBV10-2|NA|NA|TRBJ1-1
TGCGCCAGCAGCCACGATAGGGCGGGGACTGAAGCTTTCTTT
CASSHDRAGTEAFF
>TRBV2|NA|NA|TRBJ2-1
TGTGCCAGCAGTCCCTTTGGGGCTGGGGGGGCTAATGAGCAGTTCTTC
CASSPFGAGGANEQFF
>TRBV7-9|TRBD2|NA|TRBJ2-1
TGTGCCAGCAGCTTACTACGGGGGGGACACAATGAGCAGTTCTTC
CASSLLRGGHNEQFF
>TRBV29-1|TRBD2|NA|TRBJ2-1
TGCAGCGTTCCCCGGGGTAGCGGGGGTAGTTACAATGAGCAGTTCTTC
CSVPRGSGGSYNEQFF
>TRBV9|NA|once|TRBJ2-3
TGTGCCAGCAGCGTAGCCGGCGGGGGCAGCACAGATACGCAGTATTTT
CASSVAGGGSTDTQYF
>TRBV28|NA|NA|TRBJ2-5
TGTGCCAGCAGTCCGCGGTTCCAAGAGACCCAGTACTTC
CASSPRFQETQYF